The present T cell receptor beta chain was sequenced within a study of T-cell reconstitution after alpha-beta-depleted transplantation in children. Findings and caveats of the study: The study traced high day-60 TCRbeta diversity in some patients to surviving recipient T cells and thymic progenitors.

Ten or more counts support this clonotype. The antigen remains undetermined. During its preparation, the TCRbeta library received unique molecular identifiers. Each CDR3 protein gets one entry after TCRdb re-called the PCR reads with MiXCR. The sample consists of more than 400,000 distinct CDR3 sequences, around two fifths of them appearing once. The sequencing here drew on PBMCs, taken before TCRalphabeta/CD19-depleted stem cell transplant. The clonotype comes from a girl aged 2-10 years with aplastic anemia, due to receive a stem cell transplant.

The DNA of the CDR3 is TGTGCCAGCAGTTTACCGGGATCTGGCACAGATACGCAGTATTTT. Protein product: CASSLPGSGTDTQYF. The V call is TRBV12-3 or TRBV12-4, the J call TRBJ2-3; TRBD2 might be the D (5 bases). The CDR3 spans 15 residues. V was clipped by 2 bases and J by 1 base, with 10 bases between them.